This T cell receptor beta chain was captured by sequencing in a study of identical twins. Whole-study results and caveats: Models underestimated how often monozygotic twins shared out-of-frame TCR alpha.

Through template switching, a universal primer site was introduced, and the cDNA contained unique molecular identifiers. TCRdb re-called the 5' RACE reads through MiXCR, storing one row per CDR3 protein. The sample holds some 730,000 distinct CDR3 sequences, over 15% seen once. This clonotype was seen more than once but under ten times. The antigen remains unidentified. V dropped 5 bases and J dropped 12 bases, with 14 bases sitting between them. Germline CDR1 SGHNT, CDR2 YENEEA. CDR3 length: 12 residues. These data were also reused for a study on T cells expressing NK-cell markers. That paper adds: With respect to HCMV, most of the eight sequenced donors were seropositive, and one was seronegative. NKG2C+ dominant clonotype frequencies in 5 or 6 donors were about 1.0-8% of CD8+ T cells.

The receptor was isolated from a woman aged 18-30 years in good health. J is TRBJ1-3 and V is TRBV11-3; no definite D call. Sequenced material: PBMCs. The CDR3: CASSVTHSGIYF. In nucleotides, the CDR3 is TGTGCCAGCAGCGTGACCCATTCGGGCATATATTTT.